The 24 T cell receptor beta chains listed next were all sequenced from one sample in a study of blood T cells in healthy people across ages (dated by TCRdb to the mid-2010s). Libraries were prepared through 5' RACE. The instrument was an Illumina HiSeq 2500. A second roughly 7 to 11 cycle PCR used a sample-barcoded 5' primer and a J-beta primer mix. Using fastp at Q25 and MiXCR, TCRdb reprocessed the public reads and kept productive beta chains. Rows matching on CDR3 protein sequence are summarized as one entry with the most common DNA and genes. In all, the sample holds about 750,000 distinct CDR3 sequences, and 53% of those were seen once. Of the sample, about 42% is held by the ten largest clones. The sequenced sample was blood. These TCRs come from an elderly man in good health.

In its sample, this clonotype was seen a few times. This sequence joins TRBV2 and TRBJ2-3; no clear D gene. The CDR3 spans 12 residues. Germline V gene lookup returns CDR1 SNHLY and CDR2 FYNNEI. V shed 0 bases and J shed 14 bases, with 12 bases lying between them. This chain's CDR3 is CASSEASRYAYF. As DNA, the CDR3 is TGTGCCAGCAGTGAAGCCAGCAGATACGCGTATTTT. Variable domain in full (rest from reference TRBV2 and TRBJ2-3): EPEVTQTPSHQVTQMGQEVILRCVPISNHLYFYWYRQILGQKVEFLVSFYNNEISEKSEIFDDQFSVERPDGSNFTLKIRSTKLEDSAMYFCASSEASRYAYFGPGTRLTVL.

This clonotype was counted only a few times. This chain connects TRBV4-2 to TRBJ2-7; no reliable D call. V was clipped by 0 bases and J by 6 bases, with 9 bases between them. Germline CDR1 and CDR2: LGHNA and YNFKEQ. This CDR3 comprises 13 residues. For the CDR3, the DNA is TGTGCCAGCAGCCAAGATCCTAATTTCGAGCAGTACTTC. Translating it yields CASSQDPNFEQYF.

The rearrangement links TRBV6-4 to TRBJ2-1, with unresolved D. The end of the DNA aligns better with TRBJ2-7, so the J call may be wrong. The CDR3 is 14 residues long. Germline loops: CDR1 MRHNA, CDR2 SNTAGT. CDR3 nucleotides: TGTGCCAGCAGTGACGGGAACCGACACAATGAGCAGTACTTC. Translation: CASSDGNRHNEQYF.

This clonotype was recorded a few times. The V and J genes are TRBV3-1 and TRBJ2-1; 8 bases line up with TRBD1. Looked up from germline, CDR1 is LGHDT and CDR2 is YNNKEL (reference sequence). The J segment lost 2 bases and the V segment lost 2 bases, leaving 5 bases of the junction unmatched. This CDR3 comprises 16 residues. The DNA of the CDR3 is TGTGCCAGCAGCCAACCTGGACAGGGAACCTACAATGAGCAGTTCTTC. Translated, it gives CASSQPGQGTYNEQFF.

This clonotype was seen a few times. The genes are TRBV11-1 and TRBJ2-7; the match to TRBD1 covers 7 bases. Per germline, CDR1 SGHAT and CDR2 FQDESV (reference sequence). The CDR3 is 14 residues long. V shed 5 bases and J 2 bases; nucleotides not matched to a gene: 6. The CDR3 loop is CASSPDRDPYEQYF. The DNA of the CDR3 is TGTGCCAGCAGCCCCGACAGGGATCCCTACGAGCAGTACTTC.

The V and J genes are TRBV9 and TRBJ2-7; 10 nucleotides match TRBD1. This CDR3 has 15 amino acids. CDR1 and CDR2 from the germline V gene are SGDLS and YYNGEE. V lost 3 bases, J lost 3 bases, and 6 bases stayed unmatched. This CDR3 is CASSGGGQGDYEQYF. DNA for the CDR3: TGTGCCAGCAGCGGAGGAGGACAGGGGGACTACGAGCAGTACTTC.

This clonotype was found a few times. Here the CDR3 DNA reads TGTGCCAGCAGCCAACAGTACGCTGAAGCTTTCTTT. Its translation: CASSQQYAEAFF. This chain links TRBV4-2 with TRBJ1-1, with D uncertain. The length of the CDR3 is 12 residues. Germline V CDR1 and CDR2: LGHNA, YNFKEQ. Trimming cost V 2 bases and J 6 bases, with 7 bases left between them.

The V and J genes are TRBV11-2 and TRBJ2-7; D gene unclear. The CDR3 length is 13 residues. CDR1 SGHAT and CDR2 FQNNGV come from the germline V gene. V gave up 5 bases and J gave up 3 bases, with 11 bases separating them. The CDR3 loop reads CASSVGLVYEQYF. The CDR3 DNA is TGTGCCAGCAGCGTAGGTCTAGTCTACGAGCAGTACTTC.

J is TRBJ2-4 and V is TRBV15; TRBD2 might be the D (6 bases). V was clipped by 1 base and J by 1 base, with 14 bases between them. The CDR3 length is 17 residues. From germline, CDR1 is LNHNV and CDR2 YYDKDF (reference sequence). The CDR3 nucleotides read TGTGCCACCAGCAGAGGGACGGCCGCGGGGGCCAAAAACATTCAGTACTTC. This gives the protein CATSRGTAAGAKNIQYF.

A remark on this clonotype: The junction differs from germline at one of its ends, possibly a read error. V is TRBV7-9 and J is TRBJ2-6, with D tentatively TRBD1 or TRBD2 (5 bases each). This CDR3 has 19 residues. Germline CDR1 is SEHNR and CDR2 is FQNEAQ (reference sequence). The chain's CDR3 is CASSPHWKEVHSGANALTF. CDR3 DNA sequence: TGTGCCAGCAGCCCTCACTGGAAGGAGGTCCACTCTGGGGCCAACGCCCTGACTTTC. The full variable domain, with the rest looked up from reference TRBV7-9 and TRBJ2-6, is DTGVSQNPRHKITKRGQNVTFRCDPISEHNRLYWYRQTLGQGPEFLTYFQNEAQLEKSRLLSDRFSAERPKGSFSTLEIQRTEQGDSAMYLCASSPHWKEVHSGANALTFGAGSRLTVL.

This rearrangement joins TRBV6-1 to TRBJ2-3; 12 nucleotides match TRBD2. From germline, CDR1 is MNHNS and CDR2 SASEGT. This CDR3 region has 16 residues. Trimming cost V 2 bases and J 2 bases; bases outside gene matches: 2. The CDR3 sequence: CASSERLAGATDTQYF. The CDR3 DNA is TGTGCCAGCAGTGAAAGACTAGCGGGAGCCACAGATACGCAGTATTTT.

The rearrangement joins TRBV28 to TRBJ2-1; 7 nucleotides line up with TRBD1. In germline, CDR1 is MDHEN, CDR2 SYDVKM. The V and J ends lost 7 bases and 11 bases, in that order; junction bases with no gene match: 17. The CDR3 contains 15 residues. Here the CDR3 DNA reads TGTGCCAGCACCAATCCGACAGGGAAAGGCGCTAAGCAGTTCTTC. Protein: CASTNPTGKGAKQFF.

The gene calls are TRBV20-1 and TRBJ2-7; 9 nucleotides agree with TRBD2. Unmatched junction bases numbered 8, after V lost 0 bases and J lost 5 bases. In germline, CDR1 is DFQATT, CDR2 SNEGSKA (reference sequence). The CDR3 consists of 15 residues. The CDR3 DNA follows: TGCAGTGCTAGAGATCTGGGACTAGCATCCAACGAGCAGTACTTC. Translated, it gives CSARDLGLASNEQYF.

This clonotype has more than one count but fewer than ten. V gene TRBV20-1 combines with J gene TRBJ2-7; 7 bases map to TRBD1. Germline CDR1 is DFQATT and CDR2 is SNEGSKA (reference sequence). CDR3 length: 12 amino acids. With V trimmed by 7 bases and J by 3 bases, 6 bases remained unmatched. Here the CDR3 reads CSGDREIYEQYF. The CDR3 DNA follows: TGCAGTGGAGACAGGGAGATCTACGAGCAGTACTTC.

The rearrangement uses TRBV2 and TRBJ2-4; 11 positions agree with TRBD2. After removal of 7 bases from V and 13 bases from J, the junction contained 12 bases not matched to a gene. The CDR3 contains 14 residues. Germline values: CDR1 SNHLY, CDR2 FYNNEI. The CDR3 spells CASIGSGTSGNQYF. The CDR3 DNA reads as TGTGCCAGCATTGGCTCCGGGACTAGCGGAAACCAGTACTTC.

The table lists this clonotype with a few counts. V and J are TRBV5-1 and TRBJ2-1, with 11 positions matching TRBD1. The CDR3 consists of 16 residues. Germline CDR1 SGHRS, CDR2 YFSETQ. V shed 4 bases, J shed 9 bases, and the junction held 12 bases outside the gene matches. The CDR3, as DNA: TGCGCCAGCAGCCCAGCCGGACAGGGGGCAGTTGGTGAGCAGTTCTTC. Protein product: CASSPAGQGAVGEQFF.

Many counts were recorded for this clonotype. The chain employs TRBV15 and TRBJ2-7, with D possibly matching TRBD1 (5 bases). Trimming pared 0 bases from V and 1 base from J, leaving 7 bases between. The CDR3 has 14 residues. Per germline, CDR1 LNHNV and CDR2 YYDKDF (reference sequence). CDR3 nucleotide sequence: TGTGCCACCAGCAGAGAAGGGGTTTCCTACGAGCAGTACTTC. Translated: CATSREGVSYEQYF.

Only a few counts were recorded for this clonotype. The genes are TRBV7-2 and TRBJ2-7; 10 nucleotides match TRBD1. J lost 12 bases, V lost 5 bases, and 16 bases had no gene match. The CDR3 runs to 15 residues. CDR1 and CDR2 from the germline V gene are SGHTA and FQGNSA. The CDR3 here is CASSRQGAFVETRYF. CDR3 bases: TGTGCCAGCAGCCGACAGGGGGCATTTGTAGAGACCCGGTACTTC. The full variable domain, rest sourced from reference TRBV7-2 and TRBJ2-7, is GAGVSQSPSNKVTEKGKDVELRCDPISGHTALYWYRQSLGQGLEFLIYFQGNSAPDKSGLPSDRFSAERTGGSVSTLTIQRTQQEDSAVYLCASSRQGAFVETRYFGPGTRLTVT.

The genes are TRBV20-1 and TRBJ2-7, with 11 positions matching TRBD2. Germline values: CDR1 DFQATT, CDR2 SNEGSKA (reference sequence). The V and J ends lost 2 bases and 2 bases, in that order; junction bases with no gene match: 8. The CDR3 spans 16 residues. The CDR3: CSARPSGTSGTYEQYF. In DNA, the CDR3 is TGCAGTGCTAGACCCTCGGGGACTAGCGGTACCTACGAGCAGTACTTC.

V gene TRBV7-2 combines with J gene TRBJ2-5; 11 bases are a match to TRBD2. V lost 5 bases, J lost 11 bases, and 10 bases stayed unmatched. CDR1 is SGHTA and CDR2 is FQGNSA in the germline V gene. The CDR3 covers 14 residues. CDR3 coding DNA: TGTGCCAGCAGCATACTAGGGACTAGCGGAGAGCAGTACTTC. It is translated as CASSILGTSGEQYF.

The genes are TRBV27 and TRBJ2-7; D unresolved. The CDR3 length is 17 residues. Per the germline V gene, CDR1 is MNHEY and CDR2 is SMNVEV (reference sequence). V was cut by 5 bases and J by 2 bases, with 22 bases left in between. The DNA of the CDR3 is TGTGCCAGCAGTCCCTTTAGTCCGGGCCGAAGTCCCTACGAGCAGTACTTC. This codes for CASSPFSPGRSPYEQYF.

For the CDR3, the DNA is TGTGCCAGCAGCCGGGACAGGGGAGGGCAGCCCCAGCATTTT. Protein: CASSRDRGGQPQHF. The V gene is TRBV7-2, the J gene TRBJ1-5, with 10 positions matching TRBD1. Germline V gene data show CDR1 as SGHTA and CDR2 as FQGNSA. The CDR3 runs to 14 residues. The J segment lost 7 bases and the V segment lost 5 bases, leaving 5 bases of the junction unmatched.

In its sample, this clonotype was seen a few times. The V and J genes are TRBV29-1 and TRBJ2-7; a possible D gene is TRBD1 (5 bases). Per the germline V gene, CDR1 is SQVTM and CDR2 is ANQGSEA. V lost 0 bases, J lost 2 bases, and 8 bases lay in between. The CDR3 contains 13 residues. CDR3: CSVEEDSPYEQYF. The CDR3 DNA reads as TGCAGCGTTGAAGAAGACAGCCCCTACGAGCAGTACTTC.

The rearrangement uses TRBV7-2 and TRBJ2-5; no reliable D call. CDR3 length: 14 amino acids. CDR1 and CDR2 (germline): SGHTA, FQGNSA. Trimming pared 1 base from V and 1 base from J, leaving 7 bases between. CDR3 DNA sequence: TGTGCCAGCAGCTTAGATTGGCTCCAAGAGACCCAGTACTTC. As protein: CASSLDWLQETQYF.